These 32 T cell receptor beta chains were all obtained from the same sample, sequenced in a study of molecular identifiers for immune sequencing clone quantification. One entry per CDR3 protein results from TCRdb running MiXCR on the PCR reads. The sample carries about 630,000 distinct CDR3 sequences, about 25% recorded once. The sequencing input was naive CD8+ T cells from blood, with Jurkat cell RNA spiked in. Subset described: FACS-sorted CD8+CD4-CCR7+CD45RA+ naive T cells. Source of these receptors: a human donor in good health. Some libraries in this study had Jurkat cell RNA spiked in.

In this sample, this clonotype turned up many times. The chain is built from TRBV6-5 and TRBJ1-5; tentative D call: TRBD1 (5 bases). V was clipped by 5 bases and J by 12 bases, with 14 bases between them. Germline CDR1 reads MNHEY; CDR2 reads SVGAGI. CDR3 size: 12 residues. The chain's CDR3 is CASSKTGRVQHF. The CDR3 DNA follows: TGTGCCAGCAGTAAAACAGGAAGAGTCCAGCATTTT.

The table lists this clonotype with a few counts. The V gene is TRBV28, the J gene TRBJ2-7; possible D gene TRBD1, 5 bases. With 5 bases removed from V and 0 bases from J, the gap between germline ends came to 14 bases. Germline V gene data show CDR1 as MDHEN and CDR2 as SYDVKM. The CDR3 has 15 residues. Here the CDR3 reads CASSPTDQSSYEQYF. Here the CDR3 DNA reads TGTGCCAGCAGTCCGACAGACCAGAGCTCCTACGAGCAGTACTTC.

This clonotype was counted ten times or more. CDR3 in amino acids: CASSLPGAFGQPQHF. For the CDR3, the DNA is TGTGCCAGCAGTTTACCAGGGGCTTTCGGTCAGCCCCAGCATTTT. This chain joins TRBV28 and TRBJ1-5; a weak D match, TRBD1 (6 bases). This CDR3 has 15 amino acids. Per germline, CDR1 MDHEN and CDR2 SYDVKM. V was trimmed by 2 bases and J by 6 bases, leaving 14 bases between them.

This clonotype has only a few counts. V is TRBV4-1 and J is TRBJ2-1; the match to TRBD2 covers 8 bases. CDR1 is MGHRA and CDR2 is YSYEKL in the germline V gene. V trimming: 2 bases; J trimming: 0 bases; junction bases outside the gene matches: 3. The CDR3 length is 16 residues. The CDR3 loop is CASSQLAGISYNEQFF. CDR3 bases: TGCGCCAGCAGCCAACTAGCGGGTATCTCCTACAATGAGCAGTTCTTC.

The chain uses TRBV29-1 and TRBJ1-2; D unclear. CDR1 and CDR2 from the germline V gene are SQVTM and ANQGSEA. This CDR3 comprises 13 residues. V dropped 4 bases and J dropped 4 bases, with 13 bases sitting between them. CDR3 loop: CSVGEYVSYGYTF. The CDR3 nucleotides are TGCAGCGTTGGAGAGTATGTCAGCTATGGCTACACCTTC. The whole variable domain, remainder taken from reference TRBV29-1 and TRBJ1-2, is SAVISQKPSRDICQRGTSLTIQCQVDSQVTMMFWYRQQPGQSLTLIATANQGSEATYESGFVIDKFPISRPNLTFSTLTVSNMSPEDSSIYLCSVGEYVSYGYTFGSGTRLTVV.

A few counts support this clonotype. This sequence joins TRBV28 and TRBJ1-2; 9 nucleotides line up with TRBD1. V dropped 6 bases and J dropped 5; count of bases not matched to a gene: 7. Germline CDR1 and CDR2: MDHEN and SYDVKM. This CDR3 contains 14 residues. The CDR3 DNA sequence: TGTGCCAGCAGCTACAGGGGGCCCAATTATGGCTACACCTTC. Its translation is CASSYRGPNYGYTF.

The chain links TRBV14 to TRBJ2-1; D ambiguous. Trimming cost V 0 bases and J 5 bases, with 17 bases left between them. Germline values: CDR1 SGHDN, CDR2 FVKESK. The CDR3 length is 17 residues. The CDR3, as DNA: TGTGCCAGCAGCCAAGATCTGGGCAGGTTGGCACACAATGAGCAGTTCTTC. Its protein product is CASSQDLGRLAHNEQFF.

The chain has TRBV7-2 and TRBJ2-7; 10 bases are shared with TRBD2. This CDR3 contains 15 residues. In germline, CDR1 is SGHTA, CDR2 FQGNSA. Losses at the gene ends were 5 bases for V and 3 bases for J; bases not matched to a gene: 7. CDR3 bases: TGTGCCAGCAGCCCCACTAGCGGGGTGTTCTACGAGCAGTACTTC. This gives the protein CASSPTSGVFYEQYF.

The chain links TRBV19 to TRBJ2-1, with 10 nucleotides matching TRBD2. Germline V gene lookup returns CDR1 LNHDA and CDR2 SQIVND (reference sequence). Germline trimming cut 8 bases from V and 5 bases from J; bases unmatched to any gene: 6. The CDR3 is 14 amino acids. The CDR3: CASSSGGPNNEQFF. In DNA, the CDR3 is TGTGCCAGTTCTAGCGGGGGCCCTAACAATGAGCAGTTCTTC.

This clonotype was seen a few times. The chain employs TRBV7-6 and TRBJ2-7; 7 nucleotides line up with TRBD1. This CDR3 is 16 amino acids long. The V gene end was trimmed by 1 base and the J gene end by 1 base; junction bases not matched to a gene: 7. Germline CDR1 reads SGHVS; CDR2 reads FNYEAQ. CDR3 DNA: TGTGCCAGCAGCTTAGATTCGGGACAGCGATCCTACGAGCAGTACTTC. It specifies CASSLDSGQRSYEQYF.

The V gene is TRBV7-6, the J gene TRBJ2-2; the match to TRBD1 covers 9 bases. The CDR3 sequence is 17 residues long. Germline V gene sequence: CDR1 SGHVS, CDR2 FNYEAQ. J gave up 7 bases and V 5 bases, and 14 bases lay outside the gene matches. The CDR3 bases are TGTGCCAGCAGCCGTACCACAGGGGGCTTCAAGGTCGGGGAGCTGTTTTTT. It specifies CASSRTTGGFKVGELFF.

This clonotype was seen only a few times. J is TRBJ2-1 and V is TRBV2; TRBD1 agrees at 7 bases. J lost 5 bases, V lost 2 bases, and 3 bases had no gene match. CDR1 and CDR2 (germline): SNHLY, FYNNEI. This CDR3 is 14 amino acids long. In nucleotides, the CDR3 is TGTGCCAGCAGTGAAATACAGGGGAACAATGAGCAGTTCTTC. Protein sequence: CASSEIQGNNEQFF.

A single count supports this clonotype. This sequence may be a read error, since a much larger clone differs from it by one base. V gene TRBV5-1 combines with J gene TRBJ2-7; perhaps D is TRBD1 or TRBD2 (5 bases each). Trimming shortened V by 2 bases and J by 2 bases, and 11 bases separated the two germline ends. CDR3 length: 14 amino acids. Germline lookup yields CDR1 SGHRS and CDR2 YFSETQ. The CDR3 sequence: CASSFSGPAYEQYF. CDR3 coding DNA: TGCGCCAGCAGCTTCTCGGGACCGGCCTACGAGCAGTACTTC.

This clonotype was recorded a few times. Given a much more abundant clone one base away, this may be a read error. The CDR3 DNA follows: TGTGCCAGCAGCTTATCCCCAGCGGGGGGGCCAGATACGCTGTATTTT. This gives the protein CASSLSPAGGPDTLYF. The chain has TRBV7-2 and TRBJ2-3, with TRBD2 matching over 10 bases. The CDR3 loop spans 16 amino acids. The germline CDR1 and CDR2 sequences are SGHTA and FQGNSA.

This clonotype has more than one count but fewer than ten. The chain employs TRBV6-2 or TRBV6-3 and TRBJ2-1; TRBD2 is a possible D gene (6 bases). V dropped 5 bases and J dropped 8 bases, with 19 bases sitting between them. CDR3 length equals 15 residues. CDR1 and CDR2 from the germline V gene are MNHEY and SVGEGT. CDR3 residues: CASSKSRLVRDEQFF. The CDR3 DNA follows: TGTGCCAGCAGTAAGTCGCGACTAGTTCGGGATGAGCAGTTCTTC.

On this clonotype itself: A much larger clonotype is one base distant, so this may be a read error. CDR3 sequence reads: CASSQTGGTCEQYF. The CDR3 nucleotides read TGTGCCAGCAGCCAGACAGGGGGAACCTGCGAGCAGTACTTC. J is TRBJ2-7 and V is TRBV7-9; TRBD1 matches at 9 bases. The CDR3 covers 14 residues. Germline loops: CDR1 SEHNR, CDR2 FQNEAQ (reference sequence). With 5 bases clipped from V and 6 bases from J, the junction kept 8 bases outside the gene matches.

This clonotype was counted a few times. The gene calls are TRBV9 and TRBJ2-6; D unclear. Trimming stripped 3 bases from V and 2 bases from J, with 15 bases between. CDR1 and CDR2 from the germline V gene are SGDLS and YYNGEE. This CDR3 region has 17 residues. The CDR3 region is CASSAGRQSAGANVLTF. The DNA for the CDR3 is TGTGCCAGCAGCGCCGGCAGGCAGTCCGCTGGGGCCAACGTCCTGACTTTC.

In this sample, this clonotype turned up many times. The gene calls are TRBV6-2 or TRBV6-3 and TRBJ2-2, with D unclear. Trimming cost V 8 bases and J 7 bases, with 8 bases left between them. This CDR3 is built from 11 residues. Germline lookup yields CDR1 MNHEY and CDR2 SVGEGT. In DNA, the CDR3 is TGTGCCAGCGGGAAGGACGGGGAGCTGTTTTTT. Its protein product is CASGKDGELFF.

This clonotype has more than one count but fewer than ten. CDR3 in DNA: TGTGCCAGCAGCTTATACAGCGGTGAGCAGTTCTTC. It yields the protein CASSLYSGEQFF. V and J are TRBV13 and TRBJ2-1; D is possibly TRBD2 (5 bases). CDR1 and CDR2 from the germline V gene are PRHDT and FYEKMQ (reference sequence). V was shortened by 2 bases and J by 9 bases, with 8 bases between the two germline ends. The CDR3 contains 12 residues. The full variable domain, with the rest looked up from reference TRBV13 and TRBJ2-1, is AAGVIQSPRHLIKEKRETATLKCYPIPRHDTVYWYQQGPGQDPQFLISFYEKMQSDKGSIPDRFSAQQFSDYHSELNMSSLELGDSALYFCASSLYSGEQFFGPGTRLTVL.

Of note for this clonotype: This may stem from a read error, because a much larger clone lies one nucleotide away. V is TRBV20-1 and J is TRBJ2-3, with 11 nucleotides matching TRBD2. The J segment lost 4 bases and the V segment lost 2 bases, leaving 5 bases of the junction unmatched. Germline V lookup: CDR1 DFQATT, CDR2 SNEGSKA (reference sequence). The CDR3 has 15 residues. Here the CDR3 reads CSARPGTSGADTQYF. The CDR3 DNA is TGCAGTGCTAGACCCGGGACTAGCGGCGCAGATACGCAGTATTTT.

Many counts were recorded for this clonotype. The CDR3: CASSLGPGPDTQYF. CDR3 sequence (DNA): TGTGCCAGCAGTTTAGGCCCGGGCCCAGATACGCAGTATTTT. The genes are TRBV27 and TRBJ2-3; D not certain. The CDR3 contains 14 residues. Germline CDR1 reads MNHEY; CDR2 reads SMNVEV (reference sequence). V lost 2 bases to trimming and J lost 4 bases, with 10 bases between them.

The rearrangement links TRBV28 to TRBJ2-1; 8 nucleotides agree with TRBD2. Germline CDR1 MDHEN, CDR2 SYDVKM. The CDR3 runs to 14 residues. The V segment lost 10 bases and the J segment 10 bases; nucleotides outside the gene matches: 15. The CDR3 DNA reads TGTGCCACCCAAGCGGGAGTTACTGTTGGGGAGCAGTTCTTC. Its translation: CATQAGVTVGEQFF.

This clonotype has only a few counts. At one boundary the junction diverges from the germline segment, which might be a read error. This chain uses TRBV4-3 with TRBJ2-3; 8 nucleotides agree with TRBD1. The germline V gene has CDR1 LGHNA and CDR2 YSLEER. This CDR3 is 17 amino acids long. The CDR3 region is CASSQDRAMAGTGTQYF. The CDR3 coding sequence is TGCGCCAGCAGCCAAGATAGGGCGATGGCCGGGACAGGTACGCAGTATTTT.

As for this clonotype: The germline gene is not matched at one end of the junction; a read error may be the cause. This chain joins TRBV2 and TRBJ1-2; D gene uncertain. This CDR3 is 15 amino acids long. Germline values: CDR1 SNHLY, CDR2 FYNNEI. In DNA, the CDR3 is TGTGCCGGCAGTGAATCCGTTCTTACCACCTATGGCTACACCTTC. As protein: CAGSESVLTTYGYTF.

J is TRBJ2-2 and V is TRBV4-3; 7 bases are shared with TRBD1. CDR1 LGHNA and CDR2 YSLEER come from the germline V gene. The CDR3 consists of 20 residues. Germline trimming cut 0 bases from V and 5 bases from J; bases unmatched to any gene: 18. DNA of the CDR3: TGCGCCAGCAGCCAAGATCTTGTCGAGGGTGAGGGGGCTCGGACCGGGGAGCTGTTTTTT. Translating it yields CASSQDLVEGEGARTGELFF.

On this clonotype: A read error may explain this, as a much larger clone is one base away. The rearrangement joins TRBV19 to TRBJ2-7; D is perhaps TRBD2 (6 bases). Germline V gene sequence: CDR1 LNHDA, CDR2 SQIVND (reference sequence). The germline V and J ends were trimmed by 4 bases and 5 bases, with 15 bases remaining between them. The CDR3 is 14 residues long. CDR3 residues: CASSTVGGVHEQYF. The CDR3 DNA follows: TGTGCCAGTAGTACAGTCGGGGGAGTCCACGAGCAGTACTTC.

This clonotype has only one observation. At one end the junction does not follow the germline gene, possibly because of a read error. The CDR3 region has the DNA TGTGCCAGCAGCTTACAGGACCAAGAGCCCCAGTCCTTC. This translates into CASSLQDQEPQSF. The chain carries TRBV7-9 and TRBJ2-5; D is unresolved. Germline CDR1 reads SEHNR; CDR2 reads FQNEAQ (reference sequence). The CDR3 consists of 13 residues.

This clonotype was seen a handful of times. The chain couples TRBV19 to TRBJ1-4; D remains unclear. The germline V gene has CDR1 LNHDA and CDR2 SQIVND (reference sequence). V dropped 7 bases and J dropped 2 bases, with 26 bases sitting between them. The length of the CDR3 is 19 residues. This chain's CDR3 is CASMFTFGEGRATNEKLFF. The DNA for the CDR3 is TGTGCCAGTATGTTTACCTTTGGGGAAGGAAGGGCGACTAATGAAAAACTGTTTTTT.

With regard to this clonotype: A read error may be the cause here, since a much bigger clone is one base away. The chain has TRBV6-5 and TRBJ2-2; the D gene is possibly TRBD2 (6 bases). Germline values: CDR1 MNHEY, CDR2 SVGAGI. The CDR3 totals 15 residues. As DNA, the CDR3 is TGTGCCAGCAGGTACTTGCAGGAGGGGACCGGGGAGCTGTTTTTT. As protein: CASRYLQEGTGELFF.

This clonotype was found many times. This chain uses TRBV28 with TRBJ2-2; D might be TRBD1 (6 bases). Germline V gene data show CDR1 as MDHEN and CDR2 as SYDVKM. V gave up 3 bases and J gave up 1 base, with 9 bases separating them. This CDR3 is 15 amino acids long. CDR3 in amino acids: CASSFRQENTGELFF. The CDR3 coding sequence is TGTGCCAGCAGTTTTAGACAGGAGAACACCGGGGAGCTGTTTTTT.

This clonotype was seen more than once but under ten times. V and J are TRBV9 and TRBJ2-1; TRBD1 might be the D (6 bases). The CDR3 totals 15 residues. Trimming removed 3 bases from V and 4 bases from J, with 14 bases in between. CDR1 SGDLS and CDR2 YYNGEE come from the germline V gene. CDR3 bases: TGTGCCAGCAGCGCCCCGACAGGATCTTACAATGAGCAGTTCTTC. Amino acids: CASSAPTGSYNEQFF.

The chain carries TRBV19 and TRBJ2-5; D could derive from TRBD1 or TRBD2 (5 bases each). V lost 2 bases to trimming and J lost 2 bases, with 15 bases between them. The germline V gene has CDR1 LNHDA and CDR2 SQIVND (reference sequence). This CDR3 region has 16 residues. The CDR3 DNA reads as TGTGCCAGTAGTATATCGGGACCAGCTAGTCAAGAGACCCAGTACTTC. This encodes CASSISGPASQETQYF. Complete variable domain (other parts from reference TRBV19 and TRBJ2-5): DGGITQSPKYLFRKEGQNVTLSCEQNLNHDAMYWYRQDPGQGLRLIYYSQIVNDFQKGDIAEGYSVSREKKESFPLTVTSAQKNPTAFYLCASSISGPASQETQYFGPGTRLLVL.